This TCR beta chain was profiled in a study of blood T cell repertoires in COVID-19. Sequencing used immunoSEQ multiplex PCR; TCRdb keeps in-frame clones, though not all of them. In the table there are about 300,000 clones, approximately 85% of which are singletons. This CDR3 has 13 amino acids. CDR1 SGHTA and CDR2 FQGNSA come from the germline V gene. Trimming stripped 5 bases from V and 6 bases from J, with 13 bases between. The J gene is TRBJ1-1, the V gene TRBV7-2; D is perhaps TRBD1 (5 bases). The sequenced material came from peripheral blood. This TCR came from a human donor in a cohort sampled during active COVID-19. In DNA form, the CDR3 reads TGTGCCAGCAGCGTCGGGACTCTCGCTGAAGCTTTCTTT. It is translated as CASSVGTLAEAFF.